The sequence of this T cell receptor beta chain was determined in a study of blood T cell repertoires in COVID-19 (dated by TCRdb to about 2020). Looking at the study overall: Samples from collaborators originated in the United States, Italy and Spain and spanned both the acute and convalescent phases of COVID-19. A de-identified subject ID, COVID-19 status, age in years and sex were almost always included in the sample metadata. The samples were drawn from two sources: the first 160 participants of the ongoing ImmuneRACE study, and approximately 1,300 subjects contributed by 6 global collaborators. The prospective study material was composed of cDNA or gDNA derived from T cells, B-cell-depleted T cells, or PBMCs. Where HLA class I and class II types were available, the types were taken from metadata supplied by the sample provider, not from assay-based typing. Deeply sampled blood TCRbeta repertoires from subjects exposed to, actively infected with, or recovered from COVID-19 were included in the dataset. The repertoires were released in a freely available public database intended as a resource for research on the immune response to SARS-CoV-2.

Enrolling through a virtual design, the prospective study's participants ranged in age from about 18 to 100 years and lived across 20 to 30 United States geographic areas. In the prospective study, cohorts were assigned on the basis of participant-reported clinical history obtained from a screening survey and a study questionnaire. For ImmuneRACE Cohort 3, a participant was defined as recovered based on two consecutive negative NP/OP PCR tests, clearance by a healthcare professional, or resolution of symptoms. Mobile phlebotomists in the prospective study collected whole blood, serum and a nasopharyngeal or oropharyngeal swab from every participant. Participants in the prospective study had the option to provide additional blood draws and questionnaires over a 2-month period. Before DNA extraction, prospective study blood samples were shipped either frozen or at room temperature. Overall results and qualifications from the work: The amount of clinical and demographic metadata varied by source and participant and was provided uncurated.

TCRbeta CDR3 regions were amplified from genomic DNA using the immunoSEQ Assay, a bias-controlled multiplex PCR. The study's processing was this. The number of nucleated cells in each sample was estimated by amplification of reference gene primers within the assay. To quantify the absolute abundance of each unique TCRbeta CDR3 rearrangement, sequence reads were collapsed and filtered. For each sample, productive Simpson clonality was calculated as the square root of Simpson's diversity index over productive rearrangements. Here the immuneACCESS table is served through TCRdb, limited to in-frame sequences with V and J called. Missing clones are a known gap in these copies; in checked studies unresolved V genes cover under half, and the rest lacks a known reason. The DNA was the basis for D and trimming; V, J and clone size are from that table. Recorded for this sample are approximately 400,000 clones; around nine tenths of them occurred a single time. In total, the top ten clones hold more than 0.95% of the sample.

Taken from the germline V gene (reference sequence), the CDR1 and CDR2 loops are LNHDA and SQIVND. From the cysteine up to the phenylalanine, the CDR3 has a length of 16 residues. CDR3 DNA only is kept here, 48 bases in frame from base 1. V has 3 bases trimmed and J has 0 bases trimmed; junction bases matching no gene number 7. Many counts were recorded for this clone. Its target antigen remains unknown. No per-base quality is available; no much larger clone lies one base away. This TCR derives from a woman younger than 35 who had recovered from COVID-19. The sequence joins TRBV19 to TRBJ1-2; TRBD1 aligns with 7 central bases. Source material: PBMCs or T cells enriched from blood (not recorded which). The DNA is as follows: TGTGCCAGTAGTATCCCTCCGGGACAGCCTAACTATGGCTACACCTTC. It translates to CASSIPPGQPNYGYTF.